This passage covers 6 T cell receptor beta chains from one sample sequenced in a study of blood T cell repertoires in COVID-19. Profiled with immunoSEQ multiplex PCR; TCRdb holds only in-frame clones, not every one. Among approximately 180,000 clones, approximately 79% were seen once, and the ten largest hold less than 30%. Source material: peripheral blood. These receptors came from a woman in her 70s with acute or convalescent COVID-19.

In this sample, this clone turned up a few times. CDR3 protein: CASRLAANVGEQFF. CDR3 coding DNA: TGTGCCAGCCGACTAGCGGCCAATGTGGGTGAGCAGTTCTTC. The chain combines TRBV19 with TRBJ2-1; TRBD2 matches 9 bases. CDR1 LNHDA and CDR2 SQIVND come from the germline V gene (reference sequence). After removal of 9 bases from V and 9 bases from J, the junction contained 12 bases not matched to a gene. CDR3 length: 14 amino acids. Together with reference TRBV19 and TRBJ2-1, the CDR3 gives the full variable domain: DGGITQSPKYLFRKEGQNVTLSCEQNLNHDAMYWYRQDPGQGLRLIYYSQIVNDFQKGDIAEGYSVSREKKESFPLTVTSAQKNPTAFYLCASRLAANVGEQFFGPGTRLTVL.

Here the CDR3 DNA reads TGTGCCAGTTCTAGCGGAAGCACAGATACGCAGTATTTT. This codes for CASSSGSTDTQYF. V gene TRBV6-5 combines with J gene TRBJ2-3, with 7 positions matching TRBD2. After removal of 9 bases from V and 0 bases from J, the junction contained 3 bases not matched to a gene. The CDR3 runs 13 residues. CDR1 and CDR2 (germline): MNHEY, SVGAGI.

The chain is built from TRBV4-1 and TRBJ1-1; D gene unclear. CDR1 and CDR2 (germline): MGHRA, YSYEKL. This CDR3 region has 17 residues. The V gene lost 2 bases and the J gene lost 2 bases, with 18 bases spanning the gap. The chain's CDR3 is CASSQTQGLRGNTEAFF. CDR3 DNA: TGCGCCAGCAGCCAAACCCAAGGTCTCCGAGGAAACACTGAAGCTTTCTTT.

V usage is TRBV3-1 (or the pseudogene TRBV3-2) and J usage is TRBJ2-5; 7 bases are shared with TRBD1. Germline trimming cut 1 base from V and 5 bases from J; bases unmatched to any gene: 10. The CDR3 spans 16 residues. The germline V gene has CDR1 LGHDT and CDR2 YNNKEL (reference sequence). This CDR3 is CASSQARTGLAETQYF. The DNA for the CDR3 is TGTGCCAGCAGCCAAGCCCGGACAGGATTAGCGGAGACCCAGTACTTC.

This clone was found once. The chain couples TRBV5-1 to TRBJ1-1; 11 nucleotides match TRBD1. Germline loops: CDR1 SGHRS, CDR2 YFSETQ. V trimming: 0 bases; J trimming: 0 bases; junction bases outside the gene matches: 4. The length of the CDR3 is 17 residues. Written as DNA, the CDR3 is TGCGCCAGCAGCTTGGACGGGACAGGGGGGATGAACACTGAAGCTTTCTTT. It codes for CASSLDGTGGMNTEAFF. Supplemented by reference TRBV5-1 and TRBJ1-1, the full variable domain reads KAGVTQTPRYLIKTRGQQVTLSCSPISGHRSVSWYQQTPGQGLQFLFEYFSETQRNKGNFPGRFSGRQFSNSRSEMNVSTLELGDSALYLCASSLDGTGGMNTEAFFGQGTRLTVV.

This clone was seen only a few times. The CDR3 reads CASSRGSGTAHGYTF. The CDR3 region has the DNA TGTGCCAGCAGCCGAGGGTCCGGGACAGCCCACGGCTACACCTTC. The chain is built from TRBV6-2 or TRBV6-3 and TRBJ1-2; TRBD1 agrees at 7 bases. From germline, CDR1 is MNHEY and CDR2 SVGEGT. This CDR3 spans 15 amino acids. Trimming removed 6 bases from V and 8 bases from J; junction bases left unmatched: 15.